This T cell receptor (beta chain) emerged from a study of T cell repertoires in cytomegalovirus infection. Study-wide context: It was the public TCR beta signatures that indicated both CMV infection and matching HLA type. Whole-study findings and limits: Cumulated frequencies of public TCR beta families served to identify carriers of CMV plus the relevant HLA.

TCRdb fed the reads into MiXCR, producing one record per CDR3 protein. Of a few hundred thousand distinct CDR3 sequences detected, 30% to 40% appear once; the ten largest clones hold roughly a sixth. The CDR3 totals 15 residues. V gave up 3 bases and J gave up 6 bases; unmatched junction bases: 9. Germline CDR1 MDHEN, CDR2 SYDVKM. This clonotype has more than one count but fewer than ten. Its antigen remains unknown. Material: cultured PBMCs, obtained from culture after CMV antigen stimulation. The origin of this receptor is a human donor in good health (CMV status not recorded). Some clones in this sample may be carry-over from other donors' samples. This chain joins TRBV28 and TRBJ1-2; 8 positions agree with TRBD1. DNA of the CDR3: TGTGCCAGCAGTTTCAGGGGGCGCAAGAAAGATGGCTACACCTTC. The encoded protein is CASSFRGRKKDGYTF.